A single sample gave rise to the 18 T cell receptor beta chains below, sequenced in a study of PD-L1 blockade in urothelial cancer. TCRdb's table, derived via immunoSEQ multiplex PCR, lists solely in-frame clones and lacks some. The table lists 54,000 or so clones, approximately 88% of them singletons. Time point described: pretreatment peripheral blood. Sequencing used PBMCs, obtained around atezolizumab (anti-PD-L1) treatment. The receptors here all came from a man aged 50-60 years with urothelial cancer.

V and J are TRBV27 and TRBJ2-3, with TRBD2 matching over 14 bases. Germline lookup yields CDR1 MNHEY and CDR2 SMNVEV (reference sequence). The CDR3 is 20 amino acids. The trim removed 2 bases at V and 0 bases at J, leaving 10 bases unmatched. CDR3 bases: TGTGCCAGCAGTTTAAGACTAGCGGGAGGGCCGTTACTAAGCACAGATACGCAGTATTTT. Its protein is CASSLRLAGGPLLSTDTQYF.

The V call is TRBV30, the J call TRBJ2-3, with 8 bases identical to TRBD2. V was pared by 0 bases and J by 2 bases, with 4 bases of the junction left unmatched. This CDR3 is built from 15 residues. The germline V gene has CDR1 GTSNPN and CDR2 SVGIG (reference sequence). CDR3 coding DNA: TGTGCCTGGAGTGTAGGAGCGGGGGTCACAGATACGCAGTATTTT. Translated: CAWSVGAGVTDTQYF.

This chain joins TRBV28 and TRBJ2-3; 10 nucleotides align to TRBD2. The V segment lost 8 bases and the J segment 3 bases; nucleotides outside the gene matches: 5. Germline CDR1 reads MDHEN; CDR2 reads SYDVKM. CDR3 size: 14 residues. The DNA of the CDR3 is TGTGCCAGCGACTTAGCGGGAGGAACAGATACGCAGTATTTT. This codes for CASDLAGGTDTQYF.

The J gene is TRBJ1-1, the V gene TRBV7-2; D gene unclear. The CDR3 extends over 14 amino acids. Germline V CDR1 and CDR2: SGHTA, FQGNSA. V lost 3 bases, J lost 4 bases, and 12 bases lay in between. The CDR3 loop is CASSLSPRGTEAFF. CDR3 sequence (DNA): TGTGCCAGCAGCTTGAGCCCTCGGGGCACTGAAGCTTTCTTT.

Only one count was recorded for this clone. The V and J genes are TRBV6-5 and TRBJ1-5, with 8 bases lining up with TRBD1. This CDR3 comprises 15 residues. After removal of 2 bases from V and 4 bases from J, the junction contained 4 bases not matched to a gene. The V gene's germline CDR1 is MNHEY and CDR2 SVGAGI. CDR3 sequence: CASSYRTGRNQPQHF. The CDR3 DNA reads TGTGCCAGCAGTTACCGGACAGGGCGGAATCAGCCCCAGCATTTT.

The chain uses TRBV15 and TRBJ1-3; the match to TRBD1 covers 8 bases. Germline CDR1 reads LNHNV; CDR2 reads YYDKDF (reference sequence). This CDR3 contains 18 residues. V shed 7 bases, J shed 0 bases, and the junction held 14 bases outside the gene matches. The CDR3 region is CATNPTRDRSSSGNTIYF. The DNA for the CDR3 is TGTGCCACCAACCCCACGCGGGACAGGTCCTCCTCTGGAAACACCATATATTTT.

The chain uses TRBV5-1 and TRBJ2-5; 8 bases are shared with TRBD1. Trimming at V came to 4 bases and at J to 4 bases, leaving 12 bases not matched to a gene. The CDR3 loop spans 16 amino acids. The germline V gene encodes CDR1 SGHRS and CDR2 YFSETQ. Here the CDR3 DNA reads TGCGCCAGCAGCCCCAGTGGAACAGGGGGGCGAGAGACCCAGTACTTC. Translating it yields CASSPSGTGGRETQYF.

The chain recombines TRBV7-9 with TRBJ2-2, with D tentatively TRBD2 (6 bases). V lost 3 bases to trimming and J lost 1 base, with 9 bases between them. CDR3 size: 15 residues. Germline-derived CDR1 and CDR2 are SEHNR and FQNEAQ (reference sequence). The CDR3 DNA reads TGTGCCAGCAGCTTCGGGGGTCTGAACACCGGGGAGCTGTTTTTT. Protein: CASSFGGLNTGELFF.

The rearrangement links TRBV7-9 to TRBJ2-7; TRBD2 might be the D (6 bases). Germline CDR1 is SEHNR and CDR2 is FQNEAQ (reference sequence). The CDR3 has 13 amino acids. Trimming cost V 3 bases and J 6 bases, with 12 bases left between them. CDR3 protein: CASSFYGTGEQYF. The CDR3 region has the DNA TGTGCCAGCAGCTTTTACGGGACTGGCGAGCAGTACTTC.

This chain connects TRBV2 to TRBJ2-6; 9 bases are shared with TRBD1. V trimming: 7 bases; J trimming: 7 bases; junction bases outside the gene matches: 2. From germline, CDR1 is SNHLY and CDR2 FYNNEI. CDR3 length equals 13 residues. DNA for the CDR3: TGTGCCAGCAAGGGACAGGGAGCCAACGTCCTGACTTTC. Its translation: CASKGQGANVLTF.

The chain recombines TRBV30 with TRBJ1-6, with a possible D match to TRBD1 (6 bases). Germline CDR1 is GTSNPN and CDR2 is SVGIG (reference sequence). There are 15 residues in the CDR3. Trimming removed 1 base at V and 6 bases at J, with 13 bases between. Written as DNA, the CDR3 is TGTGCCTGGAGTGAGGCAGGGGTCCCTAATTCACCCCTCCACTTT. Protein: CAWSEAGVPNSPLHF.

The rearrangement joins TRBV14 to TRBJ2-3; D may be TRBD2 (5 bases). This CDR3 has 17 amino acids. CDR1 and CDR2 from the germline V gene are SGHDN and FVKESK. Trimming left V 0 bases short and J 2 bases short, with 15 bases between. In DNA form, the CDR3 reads TGTGCCAGCAGCCAAGATGCGGCGGGCACTACCACAGATACGCAGTATTTT. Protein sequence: CASSQDAAGTTTDTQYF. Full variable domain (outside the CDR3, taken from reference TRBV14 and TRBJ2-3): EAGVTQFPSHSVIEKGQTVTLRCDPISGHDNLYWYRRVMGKEIKFLLHFVKESKQDESGMPNNRFLAERTGGTYSTLKVQPAELEDSGVYFCASSQDAAGTTTDTQYFGPGTRLTVL.

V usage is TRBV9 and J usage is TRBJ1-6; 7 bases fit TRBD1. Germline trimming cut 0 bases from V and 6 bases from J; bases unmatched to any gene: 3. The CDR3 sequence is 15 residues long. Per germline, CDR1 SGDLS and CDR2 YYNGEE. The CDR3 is CASSVGTGGNSPLHF. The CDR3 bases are TGTGCCAGCAGCGTAGGGACAGGCGGTAATTCACCCCTCCACTTT.

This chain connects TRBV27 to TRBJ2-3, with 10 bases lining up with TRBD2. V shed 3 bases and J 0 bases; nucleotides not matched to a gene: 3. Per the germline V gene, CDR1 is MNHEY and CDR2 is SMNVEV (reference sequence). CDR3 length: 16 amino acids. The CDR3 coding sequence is TGTGCCAGCAGTTTTAGCGGGAGGACTAGCACAGATACGCAGTATTTT. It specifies CASSFSGRTSTDTQYF.

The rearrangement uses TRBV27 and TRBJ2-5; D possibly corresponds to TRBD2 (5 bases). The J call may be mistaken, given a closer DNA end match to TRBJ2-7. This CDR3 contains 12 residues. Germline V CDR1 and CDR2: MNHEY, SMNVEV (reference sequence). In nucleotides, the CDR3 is TGTGCCAGCAGCCGGAGGATGGACGAGCAGTACTTC. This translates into CASSRRMDEQYF.

The DNA of the CDR3 is TGCAGCGTTGAAGCCACAGGGGTAGTCTATGGCTACACCTTC. It translates to CSVEATGVVYGYTF. The chain has TRBV29-1 and TRBJ1-2, with TRBD1 identical over 7 bases. The V gene end was trimmed by 1 base and the J gene end by 4 bases; junction bases not matched to a gene: 6. Germline assignment: CDR1 SQVTM and CDR2 ANQGSEA. The CDR3 runs 14 residues.

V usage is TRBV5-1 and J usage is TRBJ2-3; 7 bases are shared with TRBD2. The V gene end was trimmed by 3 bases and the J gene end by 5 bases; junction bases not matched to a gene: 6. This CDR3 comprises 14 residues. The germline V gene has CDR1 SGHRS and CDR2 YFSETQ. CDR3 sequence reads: CASSSERGGDTQYF. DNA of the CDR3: TGCGCCAGCAGCTCGGAGCGGGGTGGAGATACGCAGTATTTT.

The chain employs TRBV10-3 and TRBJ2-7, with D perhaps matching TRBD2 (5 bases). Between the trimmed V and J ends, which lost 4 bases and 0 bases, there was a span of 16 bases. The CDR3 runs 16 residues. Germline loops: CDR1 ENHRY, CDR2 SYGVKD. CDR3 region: CAISAPQEASSYEQYF. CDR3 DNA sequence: TGTGCCATCAGTGCCCCGCAGGAGGCGAGCTCCTACGAGCAGTACTTC.